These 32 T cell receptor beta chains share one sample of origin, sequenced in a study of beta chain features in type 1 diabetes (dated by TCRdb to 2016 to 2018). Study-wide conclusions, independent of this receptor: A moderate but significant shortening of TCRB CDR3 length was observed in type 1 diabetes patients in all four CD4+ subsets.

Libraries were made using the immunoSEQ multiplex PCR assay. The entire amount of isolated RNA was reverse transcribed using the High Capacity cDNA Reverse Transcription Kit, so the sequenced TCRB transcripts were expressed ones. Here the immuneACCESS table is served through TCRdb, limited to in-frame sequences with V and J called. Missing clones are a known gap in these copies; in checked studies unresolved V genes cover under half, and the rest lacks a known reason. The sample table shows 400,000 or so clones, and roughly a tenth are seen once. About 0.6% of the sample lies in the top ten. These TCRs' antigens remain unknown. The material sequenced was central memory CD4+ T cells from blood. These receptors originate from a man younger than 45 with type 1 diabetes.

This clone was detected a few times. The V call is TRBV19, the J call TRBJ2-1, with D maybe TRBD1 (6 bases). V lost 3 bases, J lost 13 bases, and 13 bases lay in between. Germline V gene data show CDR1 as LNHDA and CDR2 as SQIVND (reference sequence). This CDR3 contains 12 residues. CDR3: CASSIGGEGQFF. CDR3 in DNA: TGTGCCAGTAGTATTGGGGGCGAGGGCCAGTTCTTC.

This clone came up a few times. The CDR3 nucleotides are TGCGCCAGCAGCTTGATAGACTCGGACAGCGGGGAGCTGTTTTTT. This encodes CASSLIDSDSGELFF. J is TRBJ2-2 and V is TRBV5-1; tentatively, D is TRBD1 (6 bases). Per the germline V gene, CDR1 is SGHRS and CDR2 is YFSETQ. Trimming stripped 1 base from V and 7 bases from J, with 14 bases between. The CDR3 sequence is 15 residues long.

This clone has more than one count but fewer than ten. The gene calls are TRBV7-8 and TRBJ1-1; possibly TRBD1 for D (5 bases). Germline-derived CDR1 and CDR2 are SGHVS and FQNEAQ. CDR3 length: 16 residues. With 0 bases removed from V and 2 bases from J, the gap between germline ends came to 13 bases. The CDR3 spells CASSLARQGTNTEAFF. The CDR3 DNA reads TGTGCCAGCAGCTTAGCTCGGCAGGGAACAAACACTGAAGCTTTCTTT.

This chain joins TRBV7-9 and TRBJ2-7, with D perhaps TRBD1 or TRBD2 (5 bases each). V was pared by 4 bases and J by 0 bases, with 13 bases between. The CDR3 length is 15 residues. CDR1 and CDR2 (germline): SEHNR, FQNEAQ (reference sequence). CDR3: CASSSGTSYSYEQYF. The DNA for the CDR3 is TGTGCCAGCAGCTCCGGGACCTCTTACTCCTACGAGCAGTACTTC.

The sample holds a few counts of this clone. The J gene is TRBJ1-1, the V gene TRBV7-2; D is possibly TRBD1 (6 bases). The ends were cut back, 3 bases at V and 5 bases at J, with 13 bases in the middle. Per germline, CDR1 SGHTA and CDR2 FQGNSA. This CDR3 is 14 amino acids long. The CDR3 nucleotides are TGTGCCAGCAGCTTTTTGGGACAAGAGACTGAAGCTTTCTTT. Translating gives CASSFLGQETEAFF. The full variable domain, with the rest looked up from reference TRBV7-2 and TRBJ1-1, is GAGVSQSPSNKVTEKGKDVELRCDPISGHTALYWYRQSLGQGLEFLIYFQGNSAPDKSGLPSDRFSAERTGGSVSTLTIQRTQQEDSAVYLCASSFLGQETEAFFGQGTRLTVV.

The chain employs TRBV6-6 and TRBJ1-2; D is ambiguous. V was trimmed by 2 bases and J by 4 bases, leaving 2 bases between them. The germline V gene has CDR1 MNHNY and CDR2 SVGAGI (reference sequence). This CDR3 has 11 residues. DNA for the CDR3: TGTGCCAGCAGTTACGGCTATGGCTACACCTTC. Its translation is CASSYGYGYTF.

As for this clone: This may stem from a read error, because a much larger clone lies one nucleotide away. CDR3 coding DNA: TGTGCCAGCAGCTTCAGGAACACCGGGGAGCTGTTTTTT. Its translation is CASSFRNTGELFF. The chain has TRBV7-2 and TRBJ2-2; D gene ambiguous. The CDR3 has 13 amino acids. CDR1 is SGHTA and CDR2 is FQGNSA in the germline V gene. Trimming took off 3 bases at V and 1 base at J, with 3 bases between the two ends.

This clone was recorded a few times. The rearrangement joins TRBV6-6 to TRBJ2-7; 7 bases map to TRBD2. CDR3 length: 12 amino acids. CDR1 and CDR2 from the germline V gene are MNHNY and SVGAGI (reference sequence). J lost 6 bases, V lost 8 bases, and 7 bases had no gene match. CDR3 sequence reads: CASRVGEGEQYF. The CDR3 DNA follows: TGTGCCAGCCGGGTAGGGGAGGGCGAGCAGTACTTC.

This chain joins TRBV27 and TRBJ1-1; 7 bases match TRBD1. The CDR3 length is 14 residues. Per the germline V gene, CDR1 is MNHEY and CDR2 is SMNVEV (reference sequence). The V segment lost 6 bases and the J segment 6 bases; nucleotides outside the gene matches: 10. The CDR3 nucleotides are TGTGCCAGCAGGACCCAGGGGGGAGGCGCTGAAGCTTTCTTT. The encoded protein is CASRTQGGGAEAFF.

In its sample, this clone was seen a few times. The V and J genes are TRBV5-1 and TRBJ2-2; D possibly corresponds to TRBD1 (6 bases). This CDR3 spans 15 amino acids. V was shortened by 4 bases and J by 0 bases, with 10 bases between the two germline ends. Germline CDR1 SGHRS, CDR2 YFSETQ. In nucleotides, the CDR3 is TGCGCCAGCAGCCCAACAGGGCCGAACACCGGGGAGCTGTTTTTT. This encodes CASSPTGPNTGELFF.

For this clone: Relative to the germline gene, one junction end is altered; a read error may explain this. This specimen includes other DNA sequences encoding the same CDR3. CDR3: CASSKTSGKMNEQFF. The CDR3 DNA reads TGTGCCAGCAGTAAAACTAGCGGGAAGATGAATGAGCAATTCTTC. This rearrangement joins TRBV25-1 to TRBJ2-1; 10 bases match TRBD2. The CDR3 runs to 15 residues. Germline lookup yields CDR1 MGHDK and CDR2 SYGVNS.

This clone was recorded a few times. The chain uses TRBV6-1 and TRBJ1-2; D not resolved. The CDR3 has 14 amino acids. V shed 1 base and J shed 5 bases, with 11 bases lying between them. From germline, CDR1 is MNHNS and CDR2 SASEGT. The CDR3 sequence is CASSEGPQSYGYTF. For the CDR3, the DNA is TGTGCCAGCAGTGAAGGACCACAGTCATATGGCTACACCTTC.

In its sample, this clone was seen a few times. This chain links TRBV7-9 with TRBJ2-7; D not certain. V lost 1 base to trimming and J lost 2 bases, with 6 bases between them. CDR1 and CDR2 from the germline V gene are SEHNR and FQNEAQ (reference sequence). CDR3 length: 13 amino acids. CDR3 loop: CASSLETPYEQYF. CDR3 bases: TGTGCCAGCAGCTTAGAGACTCCCTACGAGCAGTACTTC.

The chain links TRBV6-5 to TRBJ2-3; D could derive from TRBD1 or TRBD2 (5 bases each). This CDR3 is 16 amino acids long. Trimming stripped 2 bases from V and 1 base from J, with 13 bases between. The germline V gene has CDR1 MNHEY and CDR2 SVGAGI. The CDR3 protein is CASSYKAVGGTDTQYF. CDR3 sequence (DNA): TGTGCCAGCAGTTACAAAGCGGTGGGGGGCACAGATACGCAGTATTTT.

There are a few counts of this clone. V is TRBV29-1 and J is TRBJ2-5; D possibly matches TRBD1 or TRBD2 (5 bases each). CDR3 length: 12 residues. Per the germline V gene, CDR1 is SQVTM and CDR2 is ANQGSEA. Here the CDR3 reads CRDRKRGETQYF. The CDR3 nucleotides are TGCAGGGATCGGAAGAGGGGCGAGACCCAGTACTTC.

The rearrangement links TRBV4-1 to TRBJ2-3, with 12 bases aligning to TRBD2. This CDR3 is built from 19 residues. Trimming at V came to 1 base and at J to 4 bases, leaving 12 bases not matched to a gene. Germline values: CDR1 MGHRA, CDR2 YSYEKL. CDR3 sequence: CASSQGLAGVIGGSDTQYF. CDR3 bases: TGCGCCAGCAGCCAAGGACTAGCGGGAGTTATAGGTGGGTCAGATACGCAGTATTTT.

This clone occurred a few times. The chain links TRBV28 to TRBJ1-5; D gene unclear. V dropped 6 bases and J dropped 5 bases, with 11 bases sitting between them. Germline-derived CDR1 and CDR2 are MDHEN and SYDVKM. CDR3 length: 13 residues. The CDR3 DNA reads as TGTGCCAGCAGGGCCTCCGGGGATCAGCCCCAGCATTTT. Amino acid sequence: CASRASGDQPQHF.

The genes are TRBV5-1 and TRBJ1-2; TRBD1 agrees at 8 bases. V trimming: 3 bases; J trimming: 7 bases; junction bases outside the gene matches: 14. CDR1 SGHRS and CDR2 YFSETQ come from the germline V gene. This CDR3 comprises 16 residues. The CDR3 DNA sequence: TGCGCCAGCAGCTACTCTGGACAGGGCTTAGGGTCTGGCTACACCTTC. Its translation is CASSYSGQGLGSGYTF.

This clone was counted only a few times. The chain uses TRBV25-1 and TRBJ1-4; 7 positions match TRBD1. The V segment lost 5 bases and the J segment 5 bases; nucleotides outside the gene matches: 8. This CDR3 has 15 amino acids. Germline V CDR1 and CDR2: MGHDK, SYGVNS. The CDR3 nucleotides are TGTGCCAGCAGTCAAAGTCAGGGGGGGAATGAAAAACTGTTTTTT. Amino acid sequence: CASSQSQGGNEKLFF.

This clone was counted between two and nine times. DNA for the CDR3: TGTGCCAGCAGCCGGGACAGGGGCTACGAGCAGTACTTC. Encoded protein: CASSRDRGYEQYF. V gene TRBV6-5 combines with J gene TRBJ2-7; TRBD1 matches 10 bases. V was pared by 6 bases and J by 3 bases, with 2 bases of the junction left unmatched. Germline lookup yields CDR1 MNHEY and CDR2 SVGAGI. The CDR3 extends over 13 amino acids.

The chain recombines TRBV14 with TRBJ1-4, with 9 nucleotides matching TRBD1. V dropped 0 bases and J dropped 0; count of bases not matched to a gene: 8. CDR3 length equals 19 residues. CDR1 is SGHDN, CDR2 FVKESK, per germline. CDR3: CASSQDQDRGFATNEKLFF. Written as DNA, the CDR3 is TGTGCCAGCAGCCAAGATCAGGACAGGGGCTTTGCAACTAATGAAAAACTGTTTTTT.

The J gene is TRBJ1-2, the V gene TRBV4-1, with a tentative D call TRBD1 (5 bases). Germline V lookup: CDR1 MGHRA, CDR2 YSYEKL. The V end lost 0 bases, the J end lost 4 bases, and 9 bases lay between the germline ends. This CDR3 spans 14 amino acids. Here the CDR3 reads CASSQDRGPYGYTF. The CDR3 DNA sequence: TGCGCCAGCAGCCAAGATCGGGGCCCCTATGGCTACACCTTC.

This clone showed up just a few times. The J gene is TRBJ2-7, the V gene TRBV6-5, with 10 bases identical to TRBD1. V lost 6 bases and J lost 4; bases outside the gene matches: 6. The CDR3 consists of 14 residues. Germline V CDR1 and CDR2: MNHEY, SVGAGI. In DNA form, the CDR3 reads TGTGCCAGCAGGACCGGGACAGGGGTGTACGAGCAGTACTTC. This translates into CASRTGTGVYEQYF.

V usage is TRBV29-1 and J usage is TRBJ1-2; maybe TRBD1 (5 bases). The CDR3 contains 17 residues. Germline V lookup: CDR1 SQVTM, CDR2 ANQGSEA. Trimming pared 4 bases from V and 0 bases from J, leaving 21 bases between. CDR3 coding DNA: TGCAGCGTTGCTCCTGGCGGGGGAGTGGGCGCTAACTATGGCTACACCTTC. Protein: CSVAPGGGVGANYGYTF.

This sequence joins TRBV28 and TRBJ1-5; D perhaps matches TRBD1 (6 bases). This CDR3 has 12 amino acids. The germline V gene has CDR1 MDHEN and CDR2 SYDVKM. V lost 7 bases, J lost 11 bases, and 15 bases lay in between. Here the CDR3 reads CASKLQGKAQHF. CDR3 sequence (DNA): TGTGCCAGCAAACTACAGGGAAAAGCCCAGCATTTT.

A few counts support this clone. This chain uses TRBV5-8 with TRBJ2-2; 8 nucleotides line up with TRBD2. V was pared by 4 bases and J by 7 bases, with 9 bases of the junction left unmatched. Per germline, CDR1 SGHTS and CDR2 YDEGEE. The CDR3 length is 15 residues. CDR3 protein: CASSRRSGSSGELFF. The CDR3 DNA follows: TGTGCCAGCAGCCGACGGAGCGGGAGTAGCGGGGAGCTGTTTTTT. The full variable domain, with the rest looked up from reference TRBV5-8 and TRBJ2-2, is EAGVTQSPTHLIKTRGQQATLRCSPISGHTSVYWYQQALGLGLQFLLWYDEGEERNRGNFPPRFSGRQFPNYSSELNVNALELEDSALYLCASSRRSGSSGELFFGEGSRLTVL.

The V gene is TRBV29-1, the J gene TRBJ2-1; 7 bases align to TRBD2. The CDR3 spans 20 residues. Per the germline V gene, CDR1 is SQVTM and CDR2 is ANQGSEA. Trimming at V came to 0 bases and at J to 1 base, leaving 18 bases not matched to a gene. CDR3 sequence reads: CSVEDRWKGVAGLSYNEQFF. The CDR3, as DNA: TGCAGCGTTGAAGATAGGTGGAAAGGGGTAGCGGGTTTATCCTACAATGAGCAGTTCTTC.

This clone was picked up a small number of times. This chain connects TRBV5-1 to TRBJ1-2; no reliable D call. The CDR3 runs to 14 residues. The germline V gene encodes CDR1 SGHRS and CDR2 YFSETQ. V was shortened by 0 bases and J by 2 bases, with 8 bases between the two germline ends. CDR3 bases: TGCGCCAGCAGCTTGGGAAGTGAAAACTATGGCTACACCTTC. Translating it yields CASSLGSENYGYTF.

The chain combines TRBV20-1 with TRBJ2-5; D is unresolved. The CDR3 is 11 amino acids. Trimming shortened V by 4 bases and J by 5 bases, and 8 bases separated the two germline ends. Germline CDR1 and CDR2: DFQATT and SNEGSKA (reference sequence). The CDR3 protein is CSAMTGETQYF. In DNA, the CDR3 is TGCAGTGCTATGACTGGGGAGACCCAGTACTTC.

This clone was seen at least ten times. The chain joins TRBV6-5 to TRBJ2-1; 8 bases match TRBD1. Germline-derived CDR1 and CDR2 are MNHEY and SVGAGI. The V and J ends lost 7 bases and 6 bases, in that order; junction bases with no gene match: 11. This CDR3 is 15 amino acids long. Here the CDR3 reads CASIFQGAQGNEQFF. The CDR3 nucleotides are TGTGCCAGCATATTCCAGGGGGCGCAGGGCAATGAGCAGTTCTTC.

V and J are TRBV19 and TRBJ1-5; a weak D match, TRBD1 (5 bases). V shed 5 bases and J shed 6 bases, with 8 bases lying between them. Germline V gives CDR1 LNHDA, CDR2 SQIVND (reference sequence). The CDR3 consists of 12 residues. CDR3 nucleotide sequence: TGTGCCAGTAGTTTCAGGGTTCAGCCCCAGCATTTT. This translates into CASSFRVQPQHF.

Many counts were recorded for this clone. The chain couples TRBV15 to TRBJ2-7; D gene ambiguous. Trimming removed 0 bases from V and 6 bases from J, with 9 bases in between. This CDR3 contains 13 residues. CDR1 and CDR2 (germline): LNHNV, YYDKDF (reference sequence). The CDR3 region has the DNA TGTGCCACCAGCAGAGATTTAGGTCGCGAGCAGTACTTC. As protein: CATSRDLGREQYF.